A selection of T cell receptor delta chains follows, all from one sample in a study of Vδ1+ human thymocytes. TCRdb re-called the multiplex PCR reads with CATT. Of about 73,000 delta-chain clones listed, about 35% are singletons. The source material was Vdelta1+ gamma-delta thymocytes from the thymus. Receptors originate from a boy younger than two who had congenital heart surgery. The CDR3 runs from the conserved cysteine through the conserved F or W. The order of the fields is V gene, J gene, CDR3 protein.

v_call: TRDV1
j_call: TRDJ1
cdr3_aa: CALGEFPGGSYGGIEDTDKLIF

v_call: TRDV2
j_call: TRDJ1
cdr3_aa: CACDVLGGTDKLIF

v_call: TRDV1
j_call: TRDJ1
cdr3_aa: CALGELTGRNKGILSADKLIF

v_call: TRDV1
j_call: TRDJ1
cdr3_aa: CALVDLQGKGDSLDKLIF

v_call: TRDV1
j_call: TRDJ1
cdr3_aa: CALGEPSYSSTGGNPGWTDKLIF

v_call: TRDV1
j_call: TRDJ1
cdr3_aa: CALGATFLHWGRGQLIF

v_call: TRDV1
j_call: TRDJ1
cdr3_aa: CALGLSRIPLSTGGLGNDKLIF

v_call: TRDV1
j_call: TRDJ1
cdr3_aa: CALGELRKAFLRVQTRDSDKLIF

v_call: TRDV1
j_call: TRDJ1
cdr3_aa: CALGGFLRYTGGYAQKYTDKLIF

v_call: TRDV1
j_call: TRDJ1
cdr3_aa: CALGELRLLGEKGAFYTDKLIF

v_call: TRDV1
j_call: TRDJ1
cdr3_aa: CALGEFPIWGVDKLIF

v_call: TRDV1
j_call: TRDJ1
cdr3_aa: CALGDLIQYPTGGYPYTDKLIF

v_call: TRDV1
j_call: TRDJ1
cdr3_aa: CALGELTAGFRGSADKLIF

v_call: TRDV1
j_call: TRDJ1
cdr3_aa: CALGASSLTLRSYACTDKLIF

v_call: TRDV1
j_call: TRDJ1
cdr3_aa: CALGERSLPYTDKLIF

v_call: TRDV2
j_call: TRDJ1
cdr3_aa: CACEYSGDTSDKLIF

v_call: TRDV1
j_call: TRDJ1
cdr3_aa: CALGEKVGLGDTRWLTDKLIF

v_call: TRDV1
j_call: TRDJ1
cdr3_aa: CALGEAKAFLRYWGLSTDKLIF

v_call: TRDV1
j_call: TRDJ1
cdr3_aa: CALNLPTPTGGYVLIF

v_call: TRDV1
j_call: TRDJ1
cdr3_aa: CALGERRTSLFITGGYAGRLYTDKLIF

v_call: TRDV1
j_call: TRDJ1
cdr3_aa: CALGDKPPSVGYRYGGADKLIF

v_call: TRDV1
j_call: TRDJ1
cdr3_aa: CALGELTGYHRGINTDKLIF

v_call: TRDV1
j_call: TRDJ1
cdr3_aa: CALGARTSWGILGLIF

v_call: TRDV1
j_call: TRDJ1
cdr3_aa: CALGEFLRSVPSTGHSYIGGYALDKLIF

v_call: TRDV1
j_call: TRDJ1
cdr3_aa: CALGEISVLGDTGGLIF

v_call: TRDV1
j_call: TRDJ1
cdr3_aa: CALGDQSLPELLGATDKLIF

v_call: TRDV1
j_call: TRDJ1
cdr3_aa: CALGGILLGAPLYTDKLIF

v_call: TRDV1
j_call: TRDJ1
cdr3_aa: CALDSPRKYPRALTDKLIF

v_call: TRDV1
j_call: TRDJ1
cdr3_aa: CALGERSLGDTEKLIF

v_call: TRDV1
j_call: TRDJ1
cdr3_aa: CALGNLLGSYSDWGIRWINTDKLIF

v_call: TRDV1
j_call: TRDJ1
cdr3_aa: CALGEHRGGPGGYGSYTDKLIF

v_call: TRDV1
j_call: TRDJ1
cdr3_aa: CALGERQWGIPEADKLIF

v_call: TRDV1
j_call: TRDJ1
cdr3_aa: CALGEKSRSLLGADKLIF

v_call: TRDV1
j_call: TRDJ1
cdr3_aa: CALGELRILGEYTDKLIF

v_call: TRDV1
j_call: TRDJ1
cdr3_aa: CALGDLPLPHLYWGIIGTDKLIF

v_call: TRDV1
j_call: TRDJ1
cdr3_aa: CALGEPRRGEPLTDKLIF

v_call: TRDV2
j_call: TRDJ1
cdr3_aa: CACDTLPGYTDKLIF

v_call: TRDV2
j_call: TRDJ1
cdr3_aa: CACKAPYWGRKKLIF

v_call: TRDV1
j_call: TRDJ1
cdr3_aa: CALGDPFPRLLLGDKYTDKLIF

v_call: TRDV1
j_call: TRDJ1
cdr3_aa: CALGTRGPFLLGIGYTDKLIF

v_call: TRDV1
j_call: TRDJ1
cdr3_aa: CALGGRGTHTDKLIF

v_call: TRDV1
j_call: TRDJ1
cdr3_aa: CALGEKRRYWGIHPSFVDKLIF

v_call: TRDV1
j_call: TRDJ1
cdr3_aa: CALGELVLILPQASYWGIADKLIF

v_call: TRDV1
j_call: TRDJ1
cdr3_aa: CALGELLMLGAGSTDKLIF

v_call: TRDV1
j_call: TRDJ1
cdr3_aa: CALGEGLPPGDTSDKLIF

v_call: TRDV1
j_call: TRDJ1
cdr3_aa: CALGEGSSQTPWGIRPLYTDKLIF

v_call: TRDV1
j_call: TRDJ1
cdr3_aa: CALGDRAFLRRDWGITDKLIF

v_call: TRDV1
j_call: TRDJ1
cdr3_aa: CALGVLRYGAHTDKLIF

v_call: TRDV1
j_call: TRDJ1
cdr3_aa: CALGVPALRGDARSDKLIF

v_call: TRDV1
j_call: TRDJ1
cdr3_aa: CALGERETGDTPYTDKLIF

v_call: TRDV1
j_call: TRDJ1
cdr3_aa: CALWEASPLGCLLREGDAPYTDKLIF

v_call: TRDV1
j_call: TRDJ1
cdr3_aa: CALGEPSYPYWGIRGLIF

v_call: TRDV1
j_call: TRDJ1
cdr3_aa: CALGELYRTTLWGIPGVNTDKLIF

v_call: TRDV1
j_call: TRDJ1
cdr3_aa: CALGERAYWGIQGLIF

v_call: TRDV1
j_call: TRDJ4
cdr3_aa: CALGELPDYWGIQAERPLIF

v_call: TRDV1
j_call: TRDJ1
cdr3_aa: CALGEPTFLGGGPPKITDKLIF

v_call: TRDV1
j_call: TRDJ1
cdr3_aa: CALGEPQKPPSIVLGRFGYTDKLIF

v_call: TRDV1
j_call: TRDJ1
cdr3_aa: CALGEPPTSGGPTDKLIF

v_call: TRDV1
j_call: TRDJ1
cdr3_aa: CALGEETARTLGGIAKYTDKLIF

v_call: TRDV1
j_call: TRDJ1
cdr3_aa: CALGELSPLGWAQYTDKLIF